This TCR beta chain was captured by sequencing in a study of blood T cell repertoires in COVID-19. Repertoires were generated with immunoSEQ multiplex PCR, while TCRdb's copy carries only in-frame clones and drops some. The sample shows about 90,000 clones, around 81% of them seen only once. The germline V and J ends were trimmed by 3 bases and 2 bases, with 25 bases remaining between them. CDR1 is LNHDA and CDR2 is SQIVND in the germline V gene (reference sequence). This CDR3 is 19 amino acids long. Material for sequencing was peripheral blood. The sequence derives from a woman in her seventies with active or convalescent COVID-19. The J gene is TRBJ1-2, the V gene TRBV19; D remains unclear. The CDR3 is CASSILRTGEYKKNYGYTF. The CDR3 bases are TGTGCCAGTAGTATCTTGCGGACCGGGGAGTACAAAAAAAACTATGGCTACACCTTC.